These 17 T cell receptor beta chains were all obtained from the same sample, sequenced in a study of blood T cell repertoires in COVID-19. Profiling relied on immunoSEQ multiplex PCR, and the TCRdb table lists in-frame clones only, not all of them. This sample has 95,000 to 150,000 clones, with about 82% found just once. Sequencing was performed on peripheral blood. These receptors were taken from a human donor in a cohort sampled during active COVID-19.

V and J are TRBV4-1 and TRBJ2-7; TRBD1 agrees at 9 bases. The V gene's germline CDR1 is MGHRA and CDR2 YSYEKL. The CDR3 covers 15 residues. Germline trimming cut 4 bases from V and 1 base from J; bases unmatched to any gene: 5. CDR3 DNA: TGCGCCAGCAGCCTTGGGACAGGGTGGTCCTACGAGCAGTACTTC. Residues: CASSLGTGWSYEQYF.

V and J are TRBV7-6 and TRBJ2-1; TRBD2 might be the D (6 bases). Trimming shortened V by 1 base and J by 6 bases, and 10 bases separated the two germline ends. This CDR3 contains 14 residues. The V gene's germline CDR1 is SGHVS and CDR2 FNYEAQ. The CDR3 DNA reads as TGTGCCAGCAGCTTAGGAGGGACTCGCAATGAGCAGTTCTTC. This codes for CASSLGGTRNEQFF.

This chain joins TRBV6-5 and TRBJ2-3; D call uncertain. The V gene's germline CDR1 is MNHEY and CDR2 SVGAGI. The CDR3 totals 16 residues. The ends were cut back, 0 bases at V and 2 bases at J, with 12 bases in the middle. The CDR3 spells CASSYSPGRLTDTQYF. CDR3 DNA sequence: TGTGCCAGCAGTTACTCTCCTGGAAGACTCACAGATACGCAGTATTTT.

The rearrangement links TRBV29-1 to TRBJ2-5; 7 nucleotides match TRBD2. CDR1 SQVTM and CDR2 ANQGSEA come from the germline V gene. This CDR3 is 13 amino acids long. The V segment lost 6 bases and the J segment 0 bases; nucleotides outside the gene matches: 4. CDR3 DNA sequence: TGCAGCGTCTCGGGACTAAACCAAGAGACCCAGTACTTC. Protein: CSVSGLNQETQYF.

The sample holds a few counts of this clone. This chain uses TRBV4-2 with TRBJ2-2; 7 bases are a match to TRBD2. The CDR3 extends over 15 amino acids. J lost 6 bases, V lost 0 bases, and 4 bases had no gene match. From germline, CDR1 is LGHNA and CDR2 YNFKEQ. The CDR3 region is CASSQDLAVAGELFF. As DNA, the CDR3 is TGTGCCAGCAGCCAAGATCTAGCGGTCGCCGGGGAGCTGTTTTTT.

The chain couples TRBV2 to TRBJ1-1, with D possibly being TRBD1 (6 bases). Trimming cost V 2 bases and J 1 base, with 11 bases left between them. Germline V gene sequence: CDR1 SNHLY, CDR2 FYNNEI. The CDR3 sequence is 15 residues long. This CDR3 reads CASSELRGQNTEAFF. As DNA, the CDR3 is TGTGCCAGCAGTGAACTGCGGGGGCAGAACACTGAAGCTTTCTTT.

This rearrangement joins TRBV6-1 to TRBJ1-2, with D possibly matching TRBD1 (5 bases). The germline gives CDR1 MNHNS, CDR2 SASEGT. Trimming left V 1 base short and J 7 bases short, with 16 bases between. CDR3 length: 15 residues. The CDR3 loop reads CASSEDWRGWRGYTF. The CDR3 DNA follows: TGTGCCAGCAGTGAAGATTGGAGGGGATGGCGTGGCTACACCTTC.

The rearrangement joins TRBV28 to TRBJ2-7; 7 bases align to TRBD2. Trimming took 1 base from V and 0 from J; bases not matched to a gene: 9. The CDR3 sequence is 17 residues long. Per germline, CDR1 MDHEN and CDR2 SYDVKM. The CDR3, as DNA: TGTGCCAGCAGTTTATTTAGCGGGTCGACAAGCTCCTACGAGCAGTACTTC. This encodes CASSLFSGSTSSYEQYF.

The count of this clone is one. This chain connects TRBV2 to TRBJ1-5, with 9 positions matching TRBD1. The CDR3 spans 16 residues. Trimming cost V 5 bases and J 3 bases; bases outside gene matches: 8. In germline, CDR1 is SNHLY, CDR2 FYNNEI. The CDR3 region is CASSFRTGVINQPQHF. As DNA, the CDR3 is TGTGCCAGCAGTTTTAGGACAGGGGTCATCAATCAGCCCCAGCATTTT.

This rearrangement joins TRBV7-2 to TRBJ2-7; 8 bases line up with TRBD2. The V gene's germline CDR1 is SGHTA and CDR2 FQGNSA. The CDR3 is 15 amino acids. Germline trimming cut 4 bases from V and 2 bases from J; bases unmatched to any gene: 7. CDR3 sequence (DNA): TGTGCCAGCAGCTCCCAAGGTAGCGGGACCTACGAGCAGTACTTC. Its translation is CASSSQGSGTYEQYF.

The chain recombines TRBV4-2 with TRBJ2-2; D uncertain. The V end was cut by 0 bases, the J end by 6 bases, with 8 bases between. CDR3 length: 14 residues. In germline, CDR1 is LGHNA, CDR2 YNFKEQ. The CDR3 protein is CASSQDPESGELFF. The CDR3, as DNA: TGTGCCAGCAGCCAAGATCCGGAGTCCGGGGAGCTGTTTTTT.

V gene TRBV28 combines with J gene TRBJ1-2; D is perhaps TRBD1 (6 bases). V gave up 10 bases and J gave up 6 bases, with 15 bases separating them. Germline CDR1 MDHEN, CDR2 SYDVKM. The CDR3 runs 12 residues. CDR3 coding DNA: TGTGCCATCGGCAGGGGCCCGAATGGCTACACCTTC. As protein: CAIGRGPNGYTF.

The J gene is TRBJ1-1, the V gene TRBV6-5; D is possibly TRBD1 (5 bases). This CDR3 spans 14 amino acids. V was shortened by 6 bases and J by 5 bases, with 16 bases between the two germline ends. Germline V lookup: CDR1 MNHEY, CDR2 SVGAGI. The CDR3 coding sequence is TGTGCCAGCAGCCAACCGGGCAGGGCAACTGAAGCTTTCTTT. Translated, it gives CASSQPGRATEAFF.

The V and J genes are TRBV18 and TRBJ2-5, with D unclear. Looked up from germline, CDR1 is KGHSH and CDR2 is LQKENI. The ends were cut back, 2 bases at V and 6 bases at J, with 10 bases in the middle. The CDR3 extends over 13 amino acids. The DNA of the CDR3 is TGTGCCAGCTCACCAGTATCCAAGCAGACCCAGTACTTC. Translation: CASSPVSKQTQYF.

The chain has TRBV7-9 and TRBJ2-5, with 12 positions matching TRBD2. The germline CDR1 and CDR2 sequences are SEHNR and FQNEAQ (reference sequence). Trimming at V came to 5 bases and at J to 3 bases, leaving 13 bases not matched to a gene. There are 18 residues in the CDR3. This CDR3 reads CASSLLPPSGRAEETQYF. CDR3 in DNA: TGTGCCAGCAGCCTTCTGCCCCCTAGCGGGAGGGCCGAAGAGACCCAGTACTTC. Filled out from reference TRBV7-9 and TRBJ2-5, the complete variable domain reads DTGVSQNPRHKITKRGQNVTFRCDPISEHNRLYWYRQTLGQGPEFLTYFQNEAQLEKSRLLSDRFSAERPKGSFSTLEIQRTEQGDSAMYLCASSLLPPSGRAEETQYFGPGTRLLVL.

CDR3 in amino acids: CASSHTPRVGETQYF. CDR3 in DNA: TGTGCCAGCAGCCATACACCCAGGGTGGGGGAGACCCAGTACTTC. The chain is built from TRBV3-1 (or the pseudogene TRBV3-2) and TRBJ2-5; tentatively, D is TRBD1 (5 bases). V was cut by 3 bases and J by 5 bases, with 16 bases left in between. Looked up from germline, CDR1 is LGHDT and CDR2 is YNNKEL (reference sequence). The CDR3 runs 15 residues.

The chain combines TRBV20-1 with TRBJ2-7; 10 nucleotides line up with TRBD2. Per germline, CDR1 DFQATT and CDR2 SNEGSKA (reference sequence). This CDR3 region has 15 residues. Trimming cost V 3 bases and J 7 bases; bases outside gene matches: 12. The CDR3 reads CSASQAGGTRLEQYF. As DNA, the CDR3 is TGCAGTGCTAGTCAAGCGGGAGGGACGCGGCTTGAGCAGTACTTC.